These 21 T cell receptor beta chains were sequenced from one sample in a study of CD8 T cells in Susac syndrome. RNA amounts of about 0.45 to 1 ug underwent reverse transcription with random hexamers. Via MiXCR, TCRdb re-called the immunoSEQ multiplex PCR reads, giving one row per CDR3 protein. The sample contains around 280,000 distinct CDR3 sequences, about 85% of which appear only once. Sequenced: CD8+ T cells from PBMCs. The receptors here all came from a human donor with multiple sclerosis.

The chain links TRBV20-1 to TRBJ2-7, with a possible D match to TRBD2 (6 bases). Trimming stripped 5 bases from V and 2 bases from J, with 22 bases between. Germline CDR1 and CDR2: DFQATT and SNEGSKA (reference sequence). The CDR3 is 16 residues long. The CDR3 loop reads CSALKPPREHPYEQYF. Written as DNA, the CDR3 is TGCAGTGCTCTCAAACCACCCCGGGAGCACCCCTACGAGCAGTACTTC.

V gene TRBV4-1 combines with J gene TRBJ2-1; TRBD2 matches at 7 bases. The CDR3 covers 13 residues. The V segment lost 0 bases and the J segment 15 bases; nucleotides outside the gene matches: 8. Germline values: CDR1 MGHRA, CDR2 YSYEKL. The CDR3 reads CASSQDGGGSRFF. The CDR3 nucleotides are TGCGCCAGCAGCCAAGATGGAGGCGGGAGTCGGTTCTTC.

This sequence joins TRBV27 and TRBJ2-7, with 16 bases fitting TRBD2. There are 19 residues in the CDR3. CDR1 is MNHEY and CDR2 is SMNVEV in the germline V gene (reference sequence). The junction had 9 bases not matched to a gene; V was cut back by 2 bases and J by 2 bases. CDR3 sequence (DNA): TGTGCCAGCAGTTTACTTTCCGGGACTAGCGGGAGGGAGACCTACGAGCAGTACTTC. The encoded protein is CASSLLSGTSGRETYEQYF.

CDR3 in amino acids: CASPRDRGYEQYF. CDR3 in DNA: TGTGCCAGCCCCCGAGACAGGGGCTACGAGCAGTACTTC. V gene TRBV21-1 combines with J gene TRBJ2-7; the table gives TRBD1 as D, unverified against the DNA. TRBV21-1 is a pseudogene locus. This CDR3 comprises 13 residues.

The chain carries TRBV27 and TRBJ1-1; a weak D match, TRBD1 (6 bases). Per germline, CDR1 MNHEY and CDR2 SMNVEV (reference sequence). Trimming left V 4 bases short and J 8 bases short, with 14 bases between. This CDR3 has 13 residues. The DNA of the CDR3 is TGTGCCAGCAGTTCGACGGACAGACGCGAAGCTTTCTTT. Protein: CASSSTDRREAFF.

The chain joins TRBV7-9 to TRBJ2-5, with D perhaps given as TRBD1 or TRBD2 (5 bases each). Per germline, CDR1 SEHNR and CDR2 FQNEAQ (reference sequence). Trimming pared 4 bases from V and 6 bases from J, leaving 18 bases between. The CDR3 consists of 15 residues. The CDR3: CASSSPLGTAQTQYF. The CDR3 DNA sequence: TGTGCCAGCAGCTCACCCCTCGGGACGGCACAGACCCAGTACTTC.

The chain combines TRBV27 with TRBJ2-1; D is unclear. Trimming cost V 5 bases and J 0 bases, with 11 bases left between them. CDR1 is MNHEY, CDR2 SMNVEV, per germline (reference sequence). CDR3 length: 15 amino acids. DNA for the CDR3: TGTGCCAGCAGTCCCACTTATAGCTCCTACAATGAGCAGTTCTTC. This sequence encodes CASSPTYSSYNEQFF.

J is TRBJ1-6 and V is TRBV20-1; TRBD1 agrees at 8 bases. Germline CDR1 is DFQATT and CDR2 is SNEGSKA (reference sequence). This CDR3 comprises 14 residues. V was clipped by 4 bases and J by 9 bases; unmatched bases: 8. CDR3 DNA sequence: TGCAGTGCTACCACCGGGACAGGAAGTTCACCCCTCCACTTT. It specifies CSATTGTGSSPLHF.

The J gene is TRBJ2-3, the V gene TRBV12-3 or TRBV12-4; D gene ambiguous. This CDR3 is built from 15 residues. V dropped 1 base and J dropped 1 base, with 9 bases sitting between them. This chain's CDR3 is CASSLGAGGTDTQYF. The CDR3 DNA is TGTGCCAGCAGTTTAGGGGCCGGCGGCACAGATACGCAGTATTTT.

With regard to this clonotype: One end of the junction is discordant with germline, which a read error may explain. The chain links TRBV7-9 to TRBJ1-4, with D perhaps matching TRBD1 (5 bases). CDR3 length: 13 residues. Germline assignment: CDR1 SEHNR and CDR2 FQNEAQ (reference sequence). The chain's CDR3 is CASSLEGVVAFVF. The CDR3, as DNA: TGTGCCAGCAGCTTAGAAGGGGTCGTGGCCTTCGTTTTT.

This chain uses TRBV4-2 with TRBJ2-1, with D hard to call. The ends were cut back, 0 bases at V and 1 base at J, with 10 bases in the middle. Germline V gene lookup returns CDR1 LGHNA and CDR2 YNFKEQ. The CDR3 consists of 16 residues. The CDR3 loop is CASSQDQPYSYNEQFF. In nucleotides, the CDR3 is TGTGCCAGCAGCCAAGATCAGCCCTATTCCTACAATGAGCAGTTCTTC.

The chain is built from TRBV20-1 and TRBJ2-7; 7 bases line up with TRBD1. V trimming: 0 bases; J trimming: 2 bases; junction bases outside the gene matches: 7. Germline V CDR1 and CDR2: DFQATT, SNEGSKA (reference sequence). The CDR3 runs to 15 residues. In DNA, the CDR3 is TGCAGTGCTAGAGATGTGAGGGACAGCCCCTACGAGCAGTACTTC. Residues: CSARDVRDSPYEQYF.

The rearrangement links TRBV25-1 to TRBJ2-1; D is ambiguous. With 5 bases removed from V and 5 bases from J, the gap between germline ends came to 7 bases. CDR3 size: 12 residues. CDR1 and CDR2 (germline): MGHDK, SYGVNS. The DNA for the CDR3 is TGTGCCAGCAGTTGGCAGGACAATGAGCAGTTCTTC. Translation: CASSWQDNEQFF.

The J gene is TRBJ2-1, the V gene TRBV28; 7 positions agree with TRBD1. From germline, CDR1 is MDHEN and CDR2 SYDVKM. J gave up 7 bases and V 6 bases, and 12 bases lay outside the gene matches. The CDR3 totals 15 residues. The CDR3 bases are TGTGCCAGCAGCCCAACCGGGACAGTAGGTAATGAGCAGTTCTTC. Its translation is CASSPTGTVGNEQFF.

The J gene is TRBJ1-1, the V gene TRBV2; possibly TRBD1 for D (5 bases). Trimming shortened V by 4 bases and J by 7 bases, and 13 bases separated the two germline ends. This CDR3 is built from 13 residues. Germline CDR1 and CDR2: SNHLY and FYNNEI. The CDR3 protein is CASSVGRAYEAFF. CDR3 sequence (DNA): TGTGCCAGCAGTGTGGGCAGGGCTTATGAAGCTTTCTTT.

This clonotype was observed a handful of times. V usage is TRBV19 and J usage is TRBJ2-7; D might be TRBD2 (5 bases). The V gene's germline CDR1 is LNHDA and CDR2 SQIVND (reference sequence). V lost 3 bases to trimming and J lost 4 bases, with 19 bases between them. The length of the CDR3 is 16 residues. DNA for the CDR3: TGTGCCAGTAGTATTCGGGGTGGAAGGGATCTTTACGAGCAGTACTTC. Translation gives CASSIRGGRDLYEQYF.

This clonotype appeared a few times. This chain joins TRBV11-2 and TRBJ2-7; 8 bases map to TRBD1. CDR1 is SGHAT, CDR2 FQNNGV, per germline. The length of the CDR3 is 14 residues. V dropped 5 bases and J dropped 4; count of bases not matched to a gene: 7. The CDR3: CASSAGQGIYEQYF. The CDR3 DNA follows: TGTGCCAGCAGCGCCGGACAGGGTATATACGAGCAGTACTTC.

The J gene is TRBJ1-5, the V gene TRBV9, with D maybe TRBD1 (6 bases). Between the trimmed V and J ends, which lost 3 bases and 1 base, there was a span of 8 bases. Germline V gene lookup returns CDR1 SGDLS and CDR2 YYNGEE. The CDR3 covers 14 residues. For the CDR3, the DNA is TGTGCCAGCAGCGGGCAGGGGAGCAATCAGCCCCAGCATTTT. It specifies CASSGQGSNQPQHF.

The CDR3 DNA reads TGTGCCAGCGGCCGGGGGATGAACACTGAAGCTTTCTTT. This translates into CASGRGMNTEAFF. The chain recombines TRBV6-1 with TRBJ1-1; D is perhaps TRBD1 (5 bases). The CDR3 sequence is 13 residues long. The germline V gene encodes CDR1 MNHNS and CDR2 SASEGT. With 8 bases removed from V and 0 bases from J, the gap between germline ends came to 10 bases.

This clonotype came up a few times. The chain combines TRBV19 with TRBJ2-2; 7 nucleotides agree with TRBD1. V shed 7 bases, J shed 7 bases, and the junction held 12 bases outside the gene matches. Germline assignment: CDR1 LNHDA and CDR2 SQIVND (reference sequence). This CDR3 region has 15 residues. The CDR3 spells CASNERQGSVGELFF. Here the CDR3 DNA reads TGTGCCAGTAACGAAAGACAGGGCTCAGTCGGGGAGCTGTTTTTT.

V is TRBV12-3 or TRBV12-4 and J is TRBJ1-3; D is undetermined. CDR3 length: 12 amino acids. Trimming removed 7 bases at V and 3 bases at J, with 7 bases between. CDR3 sequence (DNA): TGTGCCAGCACTCCCATTGGAAACACCATATATTTT. It yields the protein CASTPIGNTIYF.